These T cell receptor beta chains were read from a single sample in a study of T cell responses to AZD1222 COVID-19 vaccine. The table came from immunoSEQ multiplex PCR; TCRdb's copy has only in-frame clones and leaves some out. This repertoire shows 57,000 or so clones, 76% found once; its top ten account for over 11%. The sample consisted of peripheral blood, taken on day 0 of AZD1222 vaccination. These receptors originate from an adult in good health. Each CDR3 is given with its conserved first and last residue. D genes are given only for firm matches. Rows give clone size only sometimes, using once, few, many, or a class for an expanded clone.

clone_size d_call j_call v_call cdr3_nt cdr3_aa
- - TRBJ2-3 TRBV12-3/TRBV12-4 TGTGCCAGCAGTGACAGAAGTAATACGCAGTATTTT CASSDRSNTQYF
- - TRBJ2-1 TRBV7-9 TGTGCCAGCAGCCCCCTGGGGGTCTATGAGCAGTTCTTC CASSPLGVYEQFF
- - TRBJ2-5 TRBV3-1/TRBV3-2 TGTGCCAGCAGCCAAGATCCCCTAACGGGGCAAGAGACCCAGTACTTC CASSQDPLTGQETQYF
once - TRBJ1-2 TRBV7-9 TGTGCCAGCAGCCGCCGATTCTATGGCTACACCTTC CASSRRFYGYTF
- - TRBJ1-1 TRBV12-3/TRBV12-4 TGTGCCAGCAGTTTAGGGCAGGCCTCTGAAGCTTTCTTT CASSLGQASEAFF
few - TRBJ1-5 TRBV19 TGTGCCAGTAGTATAGATCAGGGGCAGCCCCAGCATTTT CASSIDQGQPQHF
few - TRBJ1-5 TRBV19 TGTGCCAGTAGTATAGCGGCAGCCCAGCCCCAGCATTTT CASSIAAAQPQHF
- TRBD1 TRBJ2-7 TRBV4-2 TGTGCCAGCAGCCGCCGGGACAGGGACCCTCGCGAGCAGTACTTC CASSRRDRDPREQYF
- - TRBJ1-2 TRBV7-2 TGTGCCAGCGGGGACTATGGCTACACCTTC CASGDYGYTF
once - TRBJ1-1 TRBV7-2 TGTGCCAGCAAGTCCTTAAGGAACACTGAAGCTTTCTTT CASKSLRNTEAFF
- TRBD1 TRBJ2-7 TRBV3-1/TRBV3-2 TGTGCCAGCAGCCGACAGGGGGCCCCAGACGAGCAGTACTTC CASSRQGAPDEQYF
- TRBD2 TRBJ2-1 TRBV4-1 TGCGCCAGCAGCCAGAAATCTAGCGGGGTCCACAATGAGCAGTTCTTC CASSQKSSGVHNEQFF
- - TRBJ2-1 TRBV7-2 TGTGCCAGCAGCTTAGTTTATAGCAGACTGGATGAGCAGTTCTTC CASSLVYSRLDEQFF
- TRBD2 TRBJ2-1 TRBV4-3 TGCGCCAGCAGCACCCTAGCGGGGGTTCTCAATGAGCAGTTCTTC CASSTLAGVLNEQFF
- - TRBJ2-7 TRBV12-3/TRBV12-4 TGTGCCAGCAGCTTACACAGGGTCGAGCAGTACTTC CASSLHRVEQYF
- TRBD1 TRBJ2-2 TRBV6-5 TGTGCCAGCAGTTACAAGGGACAGATCGGGGAGCTGTTTTTT CASSYKGQIGELFF
- TRBD2 TRBJ2-1 TRBV27 TGTGCCAGCAGTTTGGGCGGGGGGGCCAATGAGCAGTTCTTC CASSLGGGANEQFF